This T cell receptor (beta chain) derives from a study of control samples from healthy donors and cancer patients. Repertoires were generated with immunoSEQ multiplex PCR, while TCRdb's copy carries only in-frame clones and drops some. The sample lists 130,000 or so clones; roughly 88% were seen once. J gave up 3 bases and V 6 bases, and 10 bases lay outside the gene matches. CDR3 length equals 15 residues. Germline CDR1 MDHEN, CDR2 SYDVKM. The receptor was derived from a man aged 50 to 59 in good health. V gene TRBV28 combines with J gene TRBJ2-7; the match to TRBD1 covers 8 bases. Sequencing input: blood. CDR3 loop: CASSGGQVTFYEQYF. Here the CDR3 DNA reads TGTGCCAGCAGCGGGGGACAGGTGACCTTCTACGAGCAGTACTTC. The full variable domain, with the rest looked up from reference TRBV28 and TRBJ2-7, is DVKVTQSSRYLVKRTGEKVFLECVQDMDHENMFWYRQDPGLGLRLIYFSYDVKMKEKGDIPEGYSVSREKKERFSLILESASTNQTSMYLCASSGGQVTFYEQYFGPGTRLTVT.